The 27 T cell receptor beta chains below come from one sample, sequenced in a study of CD8 T cells in ankylosing spondylitis. TCRdb independently ran MiXCR on the 5' RACE reads; one entry per CDR3 protein. The data show 470,000 or so distinct CDR3 sequences, 26% seen once. These receptors' antigens are unknown. Study conclusions and caveats: Apparently characteristic of ankylosing spondylitis blood was a TCR beta motif (under ten highly homologous variants).

The sample consisted of blood, either unsorted or a sorted T cell fraction (not recorded which). The receptors derive from a male donor with ankylosing spondylitis.

This sequence joins TRBV7-2 and TRBJ2-5, with TRBD2 matching 7 bases. V lost 5 bases and J lost 5; bases outside the gene matches: 11. Per the germline V gene, CDR1 is SGHTA and CDR2 is FQGNSA. This CDR3 has 15 amino acids. This chain's CDR3 is CASSARGGSAETQYF. CDR3 in DNA: TGTGCCAGCAGCGCCCGCGGCGGGAGCGCGGAGACCCAGTACTTC.

The V gene is TRBV3-1, the J gene TRBJ2-1, with 8 bases lining up with TRBD1. The CDR3 sequence is 14 residues long. After removal of 3 bases from V and 8 bases from J, the junction contained 6 bases not matched to a gene. CDR1 and CDR2 (germline): LGHDT, YNNKEL (reference sequence). CDR3 sequence reads: CASSQGQEGDEQFF. As DNA, the CDR3 is TGTGCCAGCAGCCAGGGACAGGAGGGCGATGAGCAGTTCTTC.

The chain carries TRBV20-1 and TRBJ2-3; 7 bases fit TRBD2. This CDR3 comprises 14 residues. Germline CDR1 reads DFQATT; CDR2 reads SNEGSKA (reference sequence). V was clipped by 6 bases and J by 0 bases; unmatched bases: 6. Written as DNA, the CDR3 is TGCAGTGCACAACTAGCGAAAAGCACAGATACGCAGTATTTT. This translates into CSAQLAKSTDTQYF.

J is TRBJ2-5 and V is TRBV24-1; D perhaps matches TRBD1 (5 bases). Germline loops: CDR1 KGHDR, CDR2 SFDVKD. This CDR3 is 14 amino acids long. V shed 9 bases and J shed 3 bases, with 16 bases lying between them. The CDR3 DNA reads as TGTGCCACCTCGGACGCAGGGTGGAAAGAGACCCAGTACTTC. Its translation is CATSDAGWKETQYF.

In its sample, this clonotype was seen a few times. V and J are TRBV12-3 or TRBV12-4 and TRBJ2-2; D gene uncertain. V was cut by 7 bases and J by 2 bases, with 14 bases left in between. The length of the CDR3 is 15 residues. The CDR3 DNA sequence: TGTGCCAGCAACTGGTCTGGTTATAACACCGGGGAGCTGTTTTTT. It specifies CASNWSGYNTGELFF.

The chain carries TRBV11-2 and TRBJ2-7; the match to TRBD2 covers 7 bases. The CDR3 extends over 16 amino acids. Germline V gives CDR1 SGHAT, CDR2 FQNNGV. Germline trimming cut 1 base from V and 5 bases from J; bases unmatched to any gene: 11. The CDR3 reads CASSLGFLAVVNEQYF. The CDR3 nucleotides are TGTGCCAGCAGCTTAGGTTTCCTAGCGGTAGTGAACGAGCAGTACTTC.

The chain combines TRBV20-1 with TRBJ2-1; 11 nucleotides match TRBD2. Germline V gene sequence: CDR1 DFQATT, CDR2 SNEGSKA (reference sequence). V was clipped by 3 bases and J by 4 bases; unmatched bases: 2. The CDR3 has 14 amino acids. CDR3: CSARGLADYNEQFF. The CDR3 coding sequence is TGCAGTGCTAGGGGACTAGCGGATTACAATGAGCAGTTCTTC.

The chain couples TRBV2 to TRBJ2-2; 9 bases fit TRBD2. Germline values: CDR1 SNHLY, CDR2 FYNNEI. The CDR3 contains 16 residues. V lost 4 bases and J lost 1; bases outside the gene matches: 4. The CDR3 nucleotides read TGTGCCAGCAGTGGTAGTAGCGGGAGGAACACCGGGGAGCTGTTTTTT. It yields the protein CASSGSSGRNTGELFF.

This clonotype was seen at least ten times. This chain uses TRBV29-1 with TRBJ2-5; 14 bases align to TRBD2. Germline CDR1 reads SQVTM; CDR2 reads ANQGSEA. This CDR3 comprises 16 residues. After removal of 4 bases from V and 5 bases from J, the junction contained 9 bases not matched to a gene. CDR3 residues: CSVGRLAGGPGETQYF. The CDR3 region has the DNA TGCAGCGTTGGTAGACTAGCGGGAGGGCCGGGGGAGACCCAGTACTTC.

This rearrangement joins TRBV20-1 to TRBJ2-1; 8 nucleotides agree with TRBD2. Germline V gives CDR1 DFQATT, CDR2 SNEGSKA (reference sequence). The CDR3 consists of 14 residues. Unmatched junction bases numbered 1, after V lost 3 bases and J lost 0 bases. The CDR3 protein is CSASGRVSYNEQFF. The CDR3 bases are TGCAGTGCTAGCGGGAGGGTCTCCTACAATGAGCAGTTCTTC.

This clonotype has a count of ten or more. V usage is TRBV7-2 and J usage is TRBJ2-5; the match to TRBD2 covers 7 bases. CDR1 is SGHTA, CDR2 FQGNSA, per germline. V was pared by 2 bases and J by 5 bases, with 8 bases of the junction left unmatched. This CDR3 is built from 15 residues. In DNA form, the CDR3 reads TGTGCCAGCAGCTTACACGGGAGGATCGGGGAGACCCAGTACTTC. Translation: CASSLHGRIGETQYF.

This clonotype has more than one count but fewer than ten. CDR3 bases: TGTGCCAGCAGTTTTACCGGAGGAGCAAATGGCTACACCTTC. Translation: CASSFTGGANGYTF. This chain connects TRBV12-3 or TRBV12-4 to TRBJ1-2; D is ambiguous. The length of the CDR3 is 14 residues. Trimming shortened V by 3 bases and J by 6 bases, and 14 bases separated the two germline ends.

The genes are TRBV12-3 or TRBV12-4 and TRBJ1-6; D is undetermined. Trimming stripped 3 bases from V and 7 bases from J, with 10 bases between. The CDR3 extends over 14 amino acids. The CDR3 nucleotides are TGTGCCAGCAGTTTTAGTGCGGGGAATTCACCCCTCCACTTT. Encoded protein: CASSFSAGNSPLHF.

This rearrangement joins TRBV20-1 to TRBJ2-5, with D maybe TRBD2 (6 bases). Per germline, CDR1 DFQATT and CDR2 SNEGSKA (reference sequence). The CDR3 runs 12 residues. V was trimmed by 4 bases and J by 4 bases, leaving 10 bases between them. The CDR3 protein is CSAKMGGETQYF. In nucleotides, the CDR3 is TGCAGTGCTAAAATGGGAGGAGAGACCCAGTACTTC.

V usage is TRBV5-1 and J usage is TRBJ2-2, with 10 bases that match TRBD2. This CDR3 has 16 amino acids. The V segment lost 4 bases and the J segment 4 bases; nucleotides outside the gene matches: 7. CDR1 SGHRS and CDR2 YFSETQ come from the germline V gene. CDR3 residues: CASSPGLAASTGELFF. CDR3 nucleotide sequence: TGCGCCAGCAGCCCCGGACTAGCGGCTTCCACCGGGGAGCTGTTTTTT.

The chain carries TRBV2 and TRBJ2-2, with 10 bases that match TRBD1. The trim removed 7 bases at V and 4 bases at J, leaving 6 bases unmatched. Germline values: CDR1 SNHLY, CDR2 FYNNEI. There are 15 residues in the CDR3. The CDR3 is CASKPGTGATGELFF. DNA for the CDR3: TGTGCCAGCAAGCCCGGGACAGGGGCCACCGGGGAGCTGTTTTTT. Drawing the rest from reference TRBV2 and TRBJ2-2, the complete variable domain is EPEVTQTPSHQVTQMGQEVILRCVPISNHLYFYWYRQILGQKVEFLVSFYNNEISEKSEIFDDQFSVERPDGSNFTLKIRSTKLEDSAMYFCASKPGTGATGELFFGEGSRLTVL.

In this sample, this clonotype turned up many times. Because the CDR3 is missing its conserved closing phenylalanine or tryptophan, this is likely a read error. Because the CDR3's place on the DNA is in doubt, the DNA is left out and the CDR3 is given as listed by TCRdb. The chain carries TRBV12-3 or TRBV12-4 and TRBJ1-1. From its first to its last residue, the CDR3 has 8 amino acids. The CDR3 reads CASSLSGL.

This chain uses TRBV7-2 with TRBJ2-2; D might be TRBD1 or TRBD2, each matching 5 bases. Per the germline V gene, CDR1 is SGHTA and CDR2 is FQGNSA. The CDR3 totals 16 residues. The V and J ends lost 5 bases and 2 bases respectively, with 15 bases between them. The CDR3 spells CASSRAGTFNTGELFF. The CDR3, as DNA: TGTGCCAGCAGCAGGGCCGGGACGTTTAACACCGGGGAGCTGTTTTTT.

The chain joins TRBV6-5 to TRBJ2-7; D perhaps matches TRBD2 (6 bases). The germline V gene has CDR1 MNHEY and CDR2 SVGAGI. The V and J ends lost 2 bases and 5 bases respectively, with 13 bases between them. The CDR3 runs to 14 residues. CDR3 in amino acids: CASSYVEASDEQYF. The CDR3 DNA is TGTGCCAGCAGTTACGTAGAGGCTAGCGACGAGCAGTACTTC.

This clonotype has just a few counts. The chain has TRBV28 and TRBJ2-6; no reliable D call. Trimming cost V 4 bases and J 2 bases, with 12 bases left between them. Germline V gene lookup returns CDR1 MDHEN and CDR2 SYDVKM. This CDR3 has 16 residues. The CDR3 is CASSSLTDPGANVLTF. CDR3 sequence (DNA): TGTGCCAGCAGTTCACTGACCGACCCTGGGGCCAACGTCCTGACTTTC.

This sequence joins TRBV20-1 and TRBJ1-3, with TRBD1 matching 8 bases. CDR1 and CDR2 (germline): DFQATT, SNEGSKA (reference sequence). V lost 3 bases and J lost 4; bases outside the gene matches: 17. The CDR3 consists of 18 residues. The CDR3 DNA reads TGCAGTGCTAGGGCCCCCCGAAACAGGGGGATGAGAGGAAACACCATATATTTT. Its translation: CSARAPRNRGMRGNTIYF.

The gene calls are TRBV30 and TRBJ2-3, with 10 nucleotides matching TRBD2. V lost 2 bases and J lost 5; bases outside the gene matches: 7. Germline V gene lookup returns CDR1 GTSNPN and CDR2 SVGIG (reference sequence). This CDR3 is built from 15 residues. This chain's CDR3 is CAWSPLRLAGDTQYF. The CDR3, as DNA: TGTGCCTGGAGTCCACTCAGACTAGCGGGAGATACGCAGTATTTT.

CDR3 amino acids: CSAPLGELDNEQFF. CDR3 in DNA: TGCAGTGCCCCCTTGGGGGAGTTAGACAATGAGCAGTTCTTC. The chain joins TRBV20-1 to TRBJ2-1; D might be TRBD1 or TRBD2, each matching 5 bases. The CDR3 has 14 residues. V was cut by 6 bases and J by 5 bases, with 17 bases left in between. Germline V CDR1 and CDR2: DFQATT, SNEGSKA (reference sequence).

The table lists this clonotype with a few counts. This chain links TRBV29-1 with TRBJ2-3; D could derive from TRBD1 or TRBD2 (7 bases each). Germline V gives CDR1 SQVTM, CDR2 ANQGSEA. V was shortened by 6 bases and J by 3 bases, with 16 bases between the two germline ends. The CDR3 loop spans 14 amino acids. DNA of the CDR3: TGCAGCGTGGGCGGGGGACAGAGAACAGATACGCAGTATTTT. It encodes CSVGGGQRTDTQYF.

This clonotype occurred a few times. CDR3 nucleotide sequence: TGTGCCAGCAGTGAAGCTGGAGGGCAGCCCCAGCATTTT. It codes for CASSEAGGQPQHF. This chain joins TRBV6-1 and TRBJ1-5; D unresolved. The CDR3 runs 13 residues. V gave up 0 bases and J gave up 7 bases, with 7 bases separating them. The germline V gene encodes CDR1 MNHNS and CDR2 SASEGT.

This clonotype has only one observation. V gene TRBV2 combines with J gene TRBJ2-5, with unresolved D. Germline lookup yields CDR1 SNHLY and CDR2 FYNNEI. The CDR3 runs 12 residues. V lost 2 bases, J lost 11 bases, and 12 bases lay in between. CDR3 loop: CASSERVQAQYF. CDR3 bases: TGTGCCAGCAGTGAAAGGGTCCAGGCTCAGTACTTC.

There are a few counts of this clonotype. This chain connects TRBV7-9 to TRBJ2-1, with D possibly matching TRBD2 (6 bases). The germline V and J ends were trimmed by 6 bases and 2 bases, with 14 bases remaining between them. From germline, CDR1 is SEHNR and CDR2 FQNEAQ (reference sequence). The CDR3 totals 15 residues. In DNA form, the CDR3 reads TGTGCCAGCAGACCCGACAGCGGGCCCTACAATGAGCAGTTCTTC. Encoded protein: CASRPDSGPYNEQFF. Based on the CDR3 plus reference TRBV7-9 and TRBJ2-1, the full variable domain is DTGVSQNPRHKITKRGQNVTFRCDPISEHNRLYWYRQTLGQGPEFLTYFQNEAQLEKSRLLSDRFSAERPKGSFSTLEIQRTEQGDSAMYLCASRPDSGPYNEQFFGPGTRLTVL.